This T cell receptor beta chain is drawn from a study of OX40 agonist ivuxolimab in advanced cancers. Study-wide background: Cancers in dose escalation were hepatocellular, melanoma, renal cell and head and neck. At 82.7% male, the cohort had a mean age of around 56 years, ranging from roughly 20 to 80. Three patients got partial responses; one had hepatocellular carcinoma and two had cutaneous melanoma. Study conclusions and caveats: Compared with CD4+, CD8+ T cells on average had more expanded clones.

V lost 1 base, J lost 2 bases, and 3 bases stayed unmatched. CDR3 size: 16 residues. CDR1 is LGHNA and CDR2 is YNFKEQ in the germline V gene. The method was immunoSEQ multiplex PCR; TCRdb's version includes in-frame clones alone and lacks a portion of them. The sample includes more than 65,000 clones, approximately 90% seen only once; the top ten take around 0.98%. On this clone: Antigen unknown.

The chain couples TRBV4-2 to TRBJ2-3, with 10 bases matching TRBD2. The specimen was CD4+ or CD8+ T cells sorted from blood, collected in a trial of the OX40 agonist ivuxolimab. The receptor comes from an adult with an advanced solid tumor such as melanoma, head and neck, liver or kidney cancer. The CDR3 reads CASSQGLAGDTDTQYF. CDR3 nucleotides: TGTGCCAGCAGCCAAGGGCTAGCGGGGGACACAGATACGCAGTATTTT.